This is a list of T cell receptor beta chains from one sample in a study of immune cell composition in non-small cell lung cancer. The protocol was immunoSEQ multiplex PCR, while the TCRdb copy is restricted to in-frame clones and leaves out a portion. The sample lists thousands of clones; roughly 84% were seen once. Sequencing used non-adjacent lung tissue. These receptor sequences come from a human donor with non-small cell lung cancer. Both conserved end residues are part of each CDR3. The D gene is left open where the match is weak. Clone size appears in some rows only: once, few, many, or a class for an expanded clone.

J | size | D | V | CDR3 | DNA
TRBJ2-7 | NA | TRBD2 | TRBV5-1 | CASSSKTSEGLSDYEQYF | TGCGCCAGCAGCTCAAAGACTAGCGAAGGCCTATCCGACTACGAGCAGTACTTC
TRBJ1-5 | once | NA | TRBV6-5 | CASSYSIFGQPQHF | TGTGCCAGCAGTTACTCGATCTTCGGGCAGCCCCAGCATTTT
TRBJ1-1 | once | NA | TRBV6-5 | CASSYSYQGTEAFF | TGTGCCAGCAGTTACTCTTATCAGGGCACTGAAGCTTTCTTT
TRBJ1-1 | NA | NA | TRBV6-1 | CASIEAQILNTEAFF | TGTGCCAGCATAGAAGCCCAGATCTTGAACACTGAAGCTTTCTTT
TRBJ1-4 | NA | TRBD1 | TRBV7-2 | CASSSPIGTGDEKLFF | TGTGCCAGCAGCTCGCCTATCGGGACAGGGGACGAAAAACTGTTTTTT
TRBJ2-7 | NA | TRBD2 | TRBV18 | CASSLGVAGEDEQYF | TGTGCCAGCTCACTGGGGGTAGCGGGAGAGGATGAGCAGTACTTC
TRBJ1-2 | NA | NA | TRBV29-1 | CSVESDNYGGYTF | TGCAGCGTTGAATCGGATAACTATGGGGGCTACACCTTC
TRBJ2-3 | large | TRBD2 | TRBV5-4 | CASSVLAGGPDTQYF | TGTGCCAGCAGCGTCCTAGCGGGAGGGCCAGATACGCAGTATTTT
TRBJ1-2 | NA | TRBD1 | TRBV28 | CVIGTANYGYTF | TGTGTAATTGGGACAGCGAACTATGGCTACACCTTC
TRBJ2-2 | NA | NA | TRBV7-2 | CASSRDSYTGELFF | TGTGCCAGCAGTCGAGACAGCTACACCGGGGAGCTGTTTTTT
TRBJ2-1 | NA | NA | TRBV6-5 | CASSYGANNEQFF | TGTGCCAGCAGTTACGGGGCAAACAATGAGCAGTTCTTC
TRBJ2-2 | NA | NA | TRBV9 | CASSVSGPGELFF | TGTGCCAGCAGCGTATCAGGGCCCGGGGAGCTGTTTTTT
TRBJ1-4 | NA | TRBD1 | TRBV5-6 | CASSFSGTGAEKLFF | TGTGCCAGCAGCTTCTCCGGGACAGGGGCTGAAAAACTGTTTTTT
TRBJ2-7 | NA | TRBD1 | TRBV6-1 | CATDRDRGRYEQYF | TGTGCCACCGACCGGGACAGGGGTCGGTACGAGCAGTACTTC
TRBJ1-1 | few | NA | TRBV5-1 | CASRFQGNTEAFF | TGCGCCAGCCGATTCCAGGGAAACACTGAAGCTTTCTTT
TRBJ2-3 | NA | TRBD1 | TRBV19 | CASSIRTGWTDTQYF | TGTGCCAGTAGTATAAGGACAGGGTGGACAGATACGCAGTATTTT
TRBJ1-5 | NA | TRBD1 | TRBV2 | CASRLTGGGNQPQHF | TGTGCCAGCAGATTGACAGGGGGCGGTAATCAGCCCCAGCATTTT
TRBJ1-5 | NA | NA | TRBV27 | CASSSFGDSNQPQHF | TGTGCCAGCAGTTCCTTCGGAGATAGCAATCAGCCCCAGCATTTT
TRBJ2-7 | NA | NA | TRBV23-1 | CASSQSTKGQGETYEQYF | TGCGCCAGCAGTCAATCGACCAAGGGGCAGGGCGAAACCTACGAGCAGTACTTC
TRBJ2-1 | NA | TRBD2 | TRBV2 | CASRISGRAHNEQFF | TGTGCCAGCAGAATTAGCGGGAGGGCCCACAATGAGCAGTTCTTC
TRBJ2-5 | NA | TRBD2 | TRBV7-6 | CASRIGLAAQETQYF | TGTGCCAGCCGTATAGGACTAGCGGCCCAAGAGACCCAGTACTTC
TRBJ2-5 | NA | TRBD2 | TRBV5-6 | CAIGGEVEETQYF | TGTGCCATCGGGGGGGAGGTAGAAGAGACCCAGTACTTC
TRBJ2-5 | NA | NA | TRBV5-8 | CASSPRGETQYF | TGTGCCAGCAGCCCTAGGGGGGAGACCCAGTACTTC
TRBJ2-2 | NA | NA | TRBV9 | CASSVGTDANTGELFF | TGTGCCAGCAGCGTAGGGACAGACGCGAACACCGGGGAGCTGTTTTTT
TRBJ2-7 | NA | TRBD1 | TRBV13 | CASSSGQGARYEQYF | TGTGCCAGCAGCTCTGGACAGGGGGCAAGGTACGAGCAGTACTTC
TRBJ1-5 | NA | NA | TRBV6-1 | CASSDLQGFSPQHF | TGTGCCAGCAGTGACTTACAGGGCTTCAGTCCCCAGCATTTT
TRBJ2-5 | NA | TRBD1 | TRBV28 | CASSRDRVGGQETQYF | TGTGCCAGCAGTCGAGACAGGGTAGGGGGCCAAGAGACCCAGTACTTC
TRBJ2-6 | NA | TRBD1 | TRBV28 | CASSTGAGANVLTF | TGTGCCAGCAGTACAGGGGCTGGGGCCAACGTCCTGACTTTC
TRBJ2-5 | NA | NA | TRBV30 | CAWSGLGTGGKTQYF | TGTGCCTGGAGTGGGCTGGGCACCGGGGGAAAGACCCAGTACTTC
TRBJ1-2 | NA | NA | TRBV6-4 | CASSAQGGGGYTF | TGTGCCAGCAGTGCCCAGGGAGGAGGCGGCTACACCTTC
TRBJ2-1 | NA | TRBD2 | TRBV2 | CASRSKWGLAETSYNEQFF | TGTGCCAGCAGGTCCAAGTGGGGACTAGCGGAGACATCCTACAATGAGCAGTTCTTC
TRBJ2-1 | NA | TRBD2 | TRBV4-2 | CASSQDTSSGSFGEQFF | TGTGCCAGCAGCCAAGATACGTCTAGCGGGAGTTTCGGTGAGCAGTTCTTC
TRBJ1-2 | NA | TRBD1 | TRBV6-9 | CASSYSLDRAIGYTF | TGTGCCAGCAGTTATTCGCTAGACAGGGCCATTGGCTACACCTTC
TRBJ2-7 | NA | TRBD2 | TRBV18 | CASSPPRREHDEQYF | TGTGCCAGCTCACCACCGAGGCGGGAGCATGACGAGCAGTACTTC
TRBJ1-6 | NA | NA | TRBV18 | CASSSPAGTNSPLHF | TGTGCCAGCTCATCCCCGGCAGGAACTAATTCACCCCTCCACTTT
TRBJ2-3 | NA | NA | TRBV27 | CASSERRGIFTDTQYF | TGTGCCAGCAGTGAACGTAGAGGAATCTTTACAGATACGCAGTATTTT
TRBJ1-3 | NA | NA | TRBV2 | CASSRGFDSGNTIYF | TGTGCCAGCAGCCGGGGTTTCGACTCTGGAAACACCATATATTTT
TRBJ1-1 | NA | TRBD1 | TRBV6-1 | CASSEGPSTGGTEAFF | TGTGCCAGCAGTGAAGGTCCAAGTACAGGGGGGACTGAAGCTTTCTTT
TRBJ2-3 | NA | TRBD1 | TRBV6-1 | CASSVNRGTDTQYF | TGTGCCAGCAGTGTTAACAGGGGGACAGATACGCAGTATTTT
TRBJ2-2 | once | TRBD2 | TRBV9 | CASSGAGGDTGELFF | TGTGCCAGCAGCGGGGCGGGAGGTGACACCGGGGAGCTGTTTTTT
TRBJ1-2 | NA | NA | TRBV27 | CASSLGTELNYGYTF | TGTGCCAGCAGTTTAGGAACAGAGCTCAACTATGGCTACACCTTC
TRBJ2-7 | NA | TRBD1 | TRBV30 | CAWSALDRDRYEQYF | TGTGCCTGGAGTGCTTTGGACAGGGATCGCTACGAGCAGTACTTC
TRBJ2-7 | NA | TRBD2 | TRBV27 | CASSSPGLAGEQYF | TGTGCCAGCAGTTCTCCGGGACTAGCAGGCGAGCAGTACTTC
TRBJ2-3 | few | NA | TRBV2 | CASSGGGANTQYF | TGTGCCAGCAGTGGAGGCGGGGCGAATACGCAGTATTTT
TRBJ2-7 | once | TRBD2 | TRBV5-1 | CASSPGGTYEQYF | TGCGCCAGCAGCCCCGGGGGGACCTACGAGCAGTACTTC
TRBJ2-1 | NA | TRBD2 | TRBV6-6 | CASSSDTSGYFNEQFF | TGTGCCAGCAGTTCCGATACTAGCGGTTACTTCAATGAGCAGTTCTTC
TRBJ1-3 | NA | NA | TRBV28 | CASSLLSNRDSGNTIYF | TGTGCCAGCAGTTTATTAAGTAACAGAGACTCTGGAAACACCATATATTTT
TRBJ2-7 | NA | TRBD2 | TRBV6-6 | CASRKREESEQYF | TGTGCCAGCAGAAAGCGGGAGGAGAGCGAGCAGTACTTC
TRBJ1-3 | NA | TRBD1 | TRBV10-3 | CAISGGQGGSGNTIYF | TGTGCCATCAGTGGAGGACAGGGCGGATCTGGAAACACCATATATTTT
TRBJ2-1 | NA | TRBD1 | TRBV5-1 | CASSLTFGTGRNEQFF | TGCGCCAGCAGCCTTACCTTCGGGACAGGGAGGAATGAGCAGTTCTTC